A selection of T cell receptor beta chains follows, all from one sample in a study of blood T cell repertoires in COVID-19. The protocol was immunoSEQ multiplex PCR, while the TCRdb copy is restricted to in-frame clones and leaves out a portion. The table records fewer than 200,000 clones, about four fifths of them present only once. Sequencing used peripheral blood. The receptors were sampled from a man between 60 and 75 years old with acute or convalescent COVID-19. Each CDR3 is given with its conserved first and last residue. D genes are given only for firm matches. Part of the rows lack a size; the others show once, few, many or a class for expanded clones.

>TRBJ2-1|NA|NA|TRBV19
TGTGCCAGTAGTAGAGACAGGGAGGGGTCCTACAATGAGCAGTTCTTC
CASSRDREGSYNEQFF
>TRBJ2-1|NA|TRBD1|TRBV20-1
TGCAGTGCTAGACGGGACAGTTGGCAGTTCTTC
CSARRDSWQFF
>TRBJ1-4|NA|NA|TRBV19
TGTGCCAGTAGTATGGGCCAGGAAAATGAAAAACTGTTTTTT
CASSMGQENEKLFF
>TRBJ1-2|NA|TRBD1|TRBV5-1
TGCGCCAGCAGCTTGGCCGACAGGGGGAAAGGCTACACCTTC
CASSLADRGKGYTF
>TRBJ2-2|NA|TRBD2|TRBV18
TGTGCCAGCTCACCAATAGCGGGTACGAACACCGGGGAGCTGTTTTTT
CASSPIAGTNTGELFF
>TRBJ2-1|NA|TRBD2|TRBV6-5
TGTGCCAGCAGTACTAGCGGGGGGGTCAATGAGCAGTTCTTC
CASSTSGGVNEQFF
>TRBJ1-5|few|TRBD1|TRBV30
TGTGCCTGGAGTCTCCGGGACAGGGTCGGACAGCCCCAGCATTTT
CAWSLRDRVGQPQHF
>TRBJ2-2|NA|NA|TRBV5-1
TGCGCCAGCAGCTTGACGGGGTCGAACACCGGGGAGCTGTTTTTT
CASSLTGSNTGELFF
>TRBJ1-1|NA|NA|TRBV25-1
TGTGCCAGCCAACTCCTGGGGGGAGAAGCTTTCTTT
CASQLLGGEAFF
>TRBJ2-5|NA|NA|TRBV19
TGTGCCAGTAGTGGGGCGAGAGGGGGAGGGGAGACCCAGTACTTC
CASSGARGGGETQYF
>TRBJ2-1|NA|NA|TRBV4-3
TGCGCCAGCAGCCAAGAGATAGCGCCGAGCTCCTACAATGAGCAGTTCTTC
CASSQEIAPSSYNEQFF
>TRBJ2-5|NA|NA|TRBV19
TGTGCCAGTAGTATCGGGGGAGGCCGACGGGGCGGCGGAGAGACCCAGTACTTC
CASSIGGGRRGGGETQYF
>TRBJ2-1|NA|TRBD2|TRBV7-2
TGTGCCAGCAGCTTAAGGTCGGGGGCGGGAGGTCTCAATGAGCAGTTCTTC
CASSLRSGAGGLNEQFF
>TRBJ1-1|NA|TRBD1|TRBV30
TGTGCCTGGAGCTCTACAGGGGGCACTGAAGCTTTCTTT
CAWSSTGGTEAFF
>TRBJ1-1|few|TRBD1|TRBV4-2
TGTGCCAGCAGCCCGGGCGGACAGGTGAACACTGAAGCTTTCTTT
CASSPGGQVNTEAFF
>TRBJ1-2|NA|TRBD1|TRBV19
TGTGCCAGTAGTATAGTTCCGGGACAGGGGTTCTATGGCTACACCTTC
CASSIVPGQGFYGYTF
>TRBJ1-1|NA|TRBD1|TRBV6-6
TGTGCCAGCAGCCCCGGACAGGGCGGAATGGCTTTCTTT
CASSPGQGGMAFF
>TRBJ1-6|NA|NA|TRBV10-1
TGCGCCAGCAGTGAAAGGAGGAATTCACCCCTCCACTTT
CASSERRNSPLHF
>TRBJ2-1|NA|TRBD2|TRBV2
TGTGCCAGCAGTGCTAGCGGGAGTGCCTACAATGAGCAGTTCTTC
CASSASGSAYNEQFF
>TRBJ1-2|NA|TRBD1|TRBV18
TGTGCCAGCTCCCAAAGGTGGGGACAGGGGACACTAAACTATGGCTACACCTTC
CASSQRWGQGTLNYGYTF
>TRBJ2-3|NA|TRBD2|TRBV9
TGTGCCAGCAGCGTAGGGACTAGCAGCACAGATACGCAGTATTTT
CASSVGTSSTDTQYF
>TRBJ2-7|NA|TRBD2|TRBV6-5
TGTGCCAGCATCAGGACTAGCGGGCCCTACGAGCAGTACTTC
CASIRTSGPYEQYF
>TRBJ2-5|NA|NA|TRBV6-5
TGTGCCAGCAGCGGGACAATCCAAGAGACCCAGTACTTC
CASSGTIQETQYF
>TRBJ2-7|NA|TRBD2|TRBV3-1/TRBV3-2
TGTGCCAGCAGGTCAACTAGCGGGACCATCTACGAGCAGTACTTC
CASRSTSGTIYEQYF
>TRBJ2-1|NA|TRBD2|TRBV5-1
TGCGCCAGCAGCTTTCTAGCGGGGGAGAGGAGCTCCTACAATGAGCAGTTCTTC
CASSFLAGERSSYNEQFF
>TRBJ2-1|NA|TRBD2|TRBV9
TGTGCCAGCAGCGTAGAGGTAGCGGGAAGGGGATCGAATGAGCAGTTCTTC
CASSVEVAGRGSNEQFF
>TRBJ2-7|NA|NA|TRBV7-3
TGTGCCAGCCCGGGGGTCGTCCCCTACGAGCAGTACTTC
CASPGVVPYEQYF
>TRBJ1-5|once|NA|TRBV6-5
TGTGCCAGCAGTTACGGGGGGGCGGGTAATCAGCCCCAGCATTTT
CASSYGGAGNQPQHF
>TRBJ1-5|NA|TRBD1|TRBV6-5
TGTGCCAGCAGCTCGACAGGGCGAAGCCAGCCCCAGCATTTT
CASSSTGRSQPQHF
>TRBJ1-5|NA|TRBD1|TRBV5-5
TGTGCCAGCAGCCGGCAGGGGGCTAGGCAGCCCCAGCATTTT
CASSRQGARQPQHF
>TRBJ1-5|NA|TRBD1|TRBV19
TGTGCCAGTAGCCGGAGGACAGGGGTCAATCAGCCCCAGCATTTT
CASSRRTGVNQPQHF
>TRBJ2-4|NA|TRBD2|TRBV29-1
TGCAGCTTCCTCGGGGGGGCCGCAAACATTCAGTACTTC
CSFLGGAANIQYF
>TRBJ2-1|NA|TRBD2|TRBV18
TGTGCCAGCTCACCAGCGGGGGGGGCTGGGACCTACAATGAGCAGTTCTTC
CASSPAGGAGTYNEQFF
>TRBJ2-1|NA|TRBD1|TRBV19
TGTGCCAGTAGTCCTTTTACAGGGGACTCCTACAATGAGCAGTTCTTC
CASSPFTGDSYNEQFF
>TRBJ2-1|few|NA|TRBV25-1
TGTGCCAGCAGTGGGACTTACTCCTACAATGAGCAGTTCTTC
CASSGTYSYNEQFF
>TRBJ1-5|NA|NA|TRBV27
TGTGCCAGCAGTTTAGGTACAGGCCTCAATCAGCCCCAGCATTTT
CASSLGTGLNQPQHF
>TRBJ1-2|NA|NA|TRBV12-3/TRBV12-4
TGTGCCAGCAGTTTGAGGGATTATGGCTACACCTTC
CASSLRDYGYTF
>TRBJ1-2|NA|TRBD1|TRBV25-1
TGTGCCAGCAGTGCCCTGGGGACAGGGGAGGTAGCGGGGGGCTACACCTTC
CASSALGTGEVAGGYTF
>TRBJ1-1|NA|NA|TRBV18
TGTGCCAGCTCACCGCCAGGTGGGTCGGACACTGAAGCTTTCTTT
CASSPPGGSDTEAFF
>TRBJ2-7|few|NA|TRBV11-2
TGTGCCAGCAGCTTCCCAGGACTTGGAGTGGGATCCTACGAGCAGTACTTC
CASSFPGLGVGSYEQYF
>TRBJ1-2|NA|NA|TRBV5-1
TGCGCCAGCAGCTTGGAGGGGGTCTCCTATGGCTACACCTTC
CASSLEGVSYGYTF
>TRBJ1-4|NA|NA|TRBV19
TGTGCCAGTAGTATACAGCGTTATTCCGAAAAACTGTTTTTT
CASSIQRYSEKLFF
>TRBJ2-6|NA|NA|TRBV30
TGTGCCTGGAGTGTACAACCTGAGACAATGGACTCTGGGGCCAACGTCCTGACTTTC
CAWSVQPETMDSGANVLTF
>TRBJ1-2|NA|TRBD1|TRBV7-2
TGTGCCAGCAGCTCATGGACAGGGCGGAGGTCGGGTAACGGCTACACCTTC
CASSSWTGRRSGNGYTF
>TRBJ1-5|NA|NA|TRBV28
TGTGCCAGCAGTGGAGGGCTTGGGCCCCAGCATTTT
CASSGGLGPQHF
>TRBJ1-6|NA|NA|TRBV7-9
TGTGCCAGCAGTTTTGACCGACAGACTAATTCACCCCTCCACTTT
CASSFDRQTNSPLHF
>TRBJ2-1|NA|TRBD1|TRBV9
TGTGCCAGCAGCGCCCCGGGACAGGGGGCCCATGAGCAGTTCTTC
CASSAPGQGAHEQFF
>TRBJ2-1|NA|NA|TRBV7-3
TGTGCCAGCAGCTTAACTTCTGCTGGGGGCGATGAGCAGTTCTTC
CASSLTSAGGDEQFF
>TRBJ1-3|NA|NA|TRBV7-3
TGTGCCAGCAGCTTAGGCGGGCCCTCTGGAAACACCATATATTTT
CASSLGGPSGNTIYF
>TRBJ1-6|NA|TRBD1|TRBV4-3
TGCGCCAGCAGCCGTCAGGGGGCGAGGTCGGTCCACTTT
CASSRQGARSVHF
>TRBJ2-3|NA|NA|TRBV5-1
TGCGCCAGCAGCTTGGTCCGTCAGGGGTTCGATACGCAGTATTTT
CASSLVRQGFDTQYF
>TRBJ1-6|NA|NA|TRBV6-5
TGTGCCAGCAGTTACTATAGGGGTACTGGTTCACCCCTCCACTTT
CASSYYRGTGSPLHF
>TRBJ1-5|NA|NA|TRBV6-8
TGTGCCAGCGGGGGGGGGAGGCTTGACCGATGTATCAATCAGCCCCAGCATTTT
CASGGGRLDRCINQPQHF
>TRBJ1-5|once|NA|TRBV6-2/TRBV6-3
TGTGCCAGCAGTTACCCTCGGGGAGGGACCAGCAATCAGCCCCAGCATTTT
CASSYPRGGTSNQPQHF
>TRBJ2-3|NA|NA|TRBV3-1/TRBV3-2
TGTGCCAGCAGCCAGGCCGGGACTGGCTTCACAGATACGCAGTATTTT
CASSQAGTGFTDTQYF